The 12 T cell receptor beta chains listed next were all sequenced from one sample in a study of identical twins. TCRdb re-called the 5' RACE reads with MiXCR, one entry per CDR3 protein. Counted here are 1,800,000 or so distinct CDR3 sequences, 32% occurring once; the ten biggest clones make up about 0.27%. What was sequenced was cord blood. The source is a newborn girl in good health.

As to this clonotype: Given the absence of the conserved phenylalanine or tryptophan at the CDR3 end, a read error is likely. For the CDR3, the DNA is TGTGCCATCAGGGGGACGGCCAACACTGAAGCTTTCTTA. It translates to CAIRGTANTEAFL. The chain couples TRBV10-3 to TRBJ1-1; weak D call: TRBD1 (5 bases). Germline loops: CDR1 ENHRY, CDR2 SYGVKD. The length of the CDR3 is 13 residues. V lost 6 bases and J 2 bases, leaving 10 bases between the germline ends.

This clonotype was counted only a few times. The rearrangement uses TRBV12-3 or TRBV12-4 and TRBJ2-5; 7 nucleotides align to TRBD1. The end of the DNA aligns better with TRBJ2-7, so the J call may be wrong. The CDR3 runs 13 residues. The CDR3 sequence is CASTYRGRYEQYF. For the CDR3, the DNA is TGTGCCAGCACCTACAGGGGTAGATACGAGCAGTACTTC.

This clonotype has only a few counts. This chain connects TRBV20-1 to TRBJ1-1; TRBD1 is a possible D gene (6 bases). The CDR3 contains 14 residues. V lost 0 bases, J lost 5 bases, and 13 bases lay in between. Germline CDR1 DFQATT, CDR2 SNEGSKA (reference sequence). The CDR3 DNA reads as TGCAGTGCTAGAGAGGCAGGGGCGCGTACTGAAGCTTTCTTT. This codes for CSAREAGARTEAFF.

The chain uses TRBV2 and TRBJ1-6; D may be TRBD1 (5 bases). With 8 bases removed from V and 5 bases from J, the gap between germline ends came to 16 bases. CDR1 and CDR2 from the germline V gene are SNHLY and FYNNEI. This CDR3 is 15 amino acids long. The CDR3 protein is CASRRDRGNNSPLHF. In DNA form, the CDR3 reads TGTGCCAGCCGTAGGGATCGGGGGAATAATTCACCCCTCCACTTT.

The V gene is TRBV2, the J gene TRBJ2-1; 7 bases agree with TRBD2. Germline lookup yields CDR1 SNHLY and CDR2 FYNNEI. J was trimmed by 2 bases and V by 3 bases; bases with no gene match: 4. CDR3 length: 15 amino acids. CDR3 nucleotides: TGTGCCAGCAGTGAGGGGGGAGGGCCCTACAATGAGCAGTTCTTC. This encodes CASSEGGGPYNEQFF. Filled out from reference TRBV2 and TRBJ2-1, the complete variable domain reads EPEVTQTPSHQVTQMGQEVILRCVPISNHLYFYWYRQILGQKVEFLVSFYNNEISEKSEIFDDQFSVERPDGSNFTLKIRSTKLEDSAMYFCASSEGGGPYNEQFFGPGTRLTVL.

This clonotype came up many times. The chain employs TRBV28 and TRBJ2-3; unclear D gene. The germline V and J ends were trimmed by 1 base and 2 bases, with 10 bases remaining between them. Germline V CDR1 and CDR2: MDHEN, SYDVKM. CDR3 length equals 15 residues. CDR3 residues: CASSLSPASTDTQYF. The CDR3 DNA follows: TGTGCCAGCAGTTTATCCCCTGCCTCCACAGATACGCAGTATTTT.

The gene calls are TRBV20-1 and TRBJ2-7; 10 bases align to TRBD2. Looked up from germline, CDR1 is DFQATT and CDR2 is SNEGSKA (reference sequence). CDR3 length: 15 amino acids. V lost 3 bases, J lost 1 base, and 6 bases stayed unmatched. The CDR3, as DNA: TGCAGTGCTAGGTCTAGCGGGAGCAAATCCTACGAGCAGTACTTC. Translation gives CSARSSGSKSYEQYF.

This clonotype was seen only a few times. The rearrangement links TRBV7-2 to TRBJ2-7, with unresolved D. The CDR3 is 14 residues long. V lost 3 bases, J lost 7 bases, and 16 bases lay in between. Germline-derived CDR1 and CDR2 are SGHTA and FQGNSA. The DNA of the CDR3 is TGTGCCAGCAGCTTTTATACACGGTGGGGAGAGCAGTACTTC. Its protein is CASSFYTRWGEQYF. Full variable domain (outside the CDR3, taken from reference TRBV7-2 and TRBJ2-7): GAGVSQSPSNKVTEKGKDVELRCDPISGHTALYWYRQSLGQGLEFLIYFQGNSAPDKSGLPSDRFSAERTGGSVSTLTIQRTQQEDSAVYLCASSFYTRWGEQYFGPGTRLTVT.

This clonotype was recorded a few times. This rearrangement joins TRBV28 to TRBJ2-4; tentative D call: TRBD2 (6 bases). This CDR3 is built from 15 residues. V was shortened by 4 bases and J by 0 bases, with 10 bases between the two germline ends. Germline values: CDR1 MDHEN, CDR2 SYDVKM. The CDR3 sequence: CASSWGLLAKNIQYF. The CDR3 DNA reads TGTGCCAGCAGTTGGGGACTTTTAGCCAAAAACATTCAGTACTTC.

The chain recombines TRBV12-3 or TRBV12-4 with TRBJ2-5, with D possibly TRBD2 on 6 matching bases. The CDR3 is made up of 13 amino acids. V dropped 6 bases and J dropped 11 bases, with 19 bases sitting between them. In DNA, the CDR3 is TGTGCCAGCAGGCGGGACCCCTGGAATGAGCAGTACTTC. Its translation: CASRRDPWNEQYF.

The chain has TRBV25-1 and TRBJ2-1, with D unclear. Germline lookup yields CDR1 MGHDK and CDR2 SYGVNS. V dropped 1 base and J dropped 8 bases, with 9 bases sitting between them. The CDR3 loop spans 13 amino acids. In nucleotides, the CDR3 is TGTGCCAGCAGTGAATGGGCGGCCGATGAGCAGTTCTTC. Protein product: CASSEWAADEQFF.

This clonotype came up a few times. The CDR3 region is CASSLATSSNQPQHF. As DNA, the CDR3 is TGTGCCAGCAGTTTAGCGACGTCTAGCAATCAGCCCCAGCATTTT. The rearrangement links TRBV12-3 or TRBV12-4 to TRBJ1-5, with D unclear. The germline V and J ends were trimmed by 0 bases and 0 bases, with 6 bases remaining between them. CDR3 size: 15 residues.